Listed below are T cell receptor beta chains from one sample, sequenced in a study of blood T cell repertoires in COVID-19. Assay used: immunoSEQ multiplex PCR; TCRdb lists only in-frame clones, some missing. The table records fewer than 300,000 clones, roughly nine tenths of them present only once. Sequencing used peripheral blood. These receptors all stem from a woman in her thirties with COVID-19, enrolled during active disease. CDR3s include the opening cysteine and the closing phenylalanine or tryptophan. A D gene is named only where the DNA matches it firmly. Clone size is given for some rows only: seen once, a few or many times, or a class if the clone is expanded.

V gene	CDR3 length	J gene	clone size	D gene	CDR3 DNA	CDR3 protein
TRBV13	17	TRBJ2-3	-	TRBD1	TGTGCCAGCAGCTCTTTCCTCCGGGACAGCTACACAGATACGCAGTATTTT	CASSSFLRDSYTDTQYF
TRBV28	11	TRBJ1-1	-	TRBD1	TGTGCCAGCAGTATCACAGGGGGCACTCTCTTT	CASSITGGTLF
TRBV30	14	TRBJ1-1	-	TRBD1	TGTGCCTGGAGACTTACAGGGGGCTACACTGAAGCTTTCTTT	CAWRLTGGYTEAFF
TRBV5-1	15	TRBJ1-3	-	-	TGCGCCAGCAGCACCGGGTCCTCCTCTGGAAACACCATATATTTT	CASSTGSSSGNTIYF
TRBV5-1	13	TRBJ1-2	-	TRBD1	TGCGCCAGCAGCTGGACAGGGGGCGATGGCTACACCTTC	CASSWTGGDGYTF
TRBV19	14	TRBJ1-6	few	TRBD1	TGTGCCAGCACGACGACAGGGTTGAATTCACCCCTCCACTTT	CASTTTGLNSPLHF
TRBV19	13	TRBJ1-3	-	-	TGTGCCAGTTACAGGGAACCTGGAAACACCATATATTTT	CASYREPGNTIYF
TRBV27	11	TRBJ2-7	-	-	TGTGCCAGCAGTCTCGGACAGGAGCAGTACTTC	CASSLGQEQYF
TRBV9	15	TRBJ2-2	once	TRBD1	TGTGCCAGCAGCGCAGGGGACAGGTCCACCGGGGAGCTGTTTTTT	CASSAGDRSTGELFF
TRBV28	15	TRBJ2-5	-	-	TGTGCCAGCAGTTTGTTCCAAGGGGACCAAGAGACCCAGTACTTC	CASSLFQGDQETQYF
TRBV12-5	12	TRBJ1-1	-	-	TGTGCTAGTGGCTACGAATACACTGAAGCTTTCTTT	CASGYEYTEAFF
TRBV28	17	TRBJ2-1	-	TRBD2	TGTGCCAGCAGTTTTCCAGTAAGGACTAGCGGTTACAATGAGCAGTTCTTC	CASSFPVRTSGYNEQFF
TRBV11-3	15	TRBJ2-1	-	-	TGTGCCAGCAGCTTGAGCGGACTTACGGGGAATGAGCAGTTCTTC	CASSLSGLTGNEQFF
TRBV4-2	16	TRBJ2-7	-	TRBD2	TGTGCCAGCAGCCAACTCGGTAGCGGGGCCTCCTACGAGCAGTACTTC	CASSQLGSGASYEQYF
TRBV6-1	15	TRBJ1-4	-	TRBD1	TGTGCCAGCAGTGAAGCCGGGACAGGGGGTGAAAAACTGTTTTTT	CASSEAGTGGEKLFF
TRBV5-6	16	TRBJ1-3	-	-	TGTGCCAGCAGCGCATTGACTGTTAACTCTGGAAACACCATATATTTT	CASSALTVNSGNTIYF
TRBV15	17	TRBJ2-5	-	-	TGTGCCACCAGCAGAGATGGGGGCGGACGGACCCAAGAGACCCAGTACTTC	CATSRDGGGRTQETQYF
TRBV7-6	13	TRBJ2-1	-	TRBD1	TGTGCCAGCAGCTTAGGGACAGGGGTTGAGCAGTTCTTC	CASSLGTGVEQFF
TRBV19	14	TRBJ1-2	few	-	TGTGCCAGTATCGCCCGAGACAGACCCTATGGCTACACCTTC	CASIARDRPYGYTF
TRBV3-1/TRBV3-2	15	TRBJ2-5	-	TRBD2	TGTGCCAGCAGCCAAGGACTAGCGGGTGTGCGGTCCCAGTACTTC	CASSQGLAGVRSQYF
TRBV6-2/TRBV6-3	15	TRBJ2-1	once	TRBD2	TGTGCCAGCAGCGGAGGACTAGCTCGGGTCAATGAGCAGTTCTTC	CASSGGLARVNEQFF
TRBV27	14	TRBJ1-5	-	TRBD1	TGTGCCAGCAGTGTGGGACAGGACGGTCAGCCCCAGCATTTT	CASSVGQDGQPQHF
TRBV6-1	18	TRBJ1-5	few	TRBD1	TGTGCCAGCAGTGAAGCCCCCGAGGGGGCCGGAGGCAATCAGCCCCAGCATTTT	CASSEAPEGAGGNQPQHF
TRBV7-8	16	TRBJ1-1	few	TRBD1	TGTGCCAGCAGCTTAAGAACAGGGGGCATTAACACTGAAGCTTTCTTT	CASSLRTGGINTEAFF
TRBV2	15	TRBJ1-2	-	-	TGTGCCAGCTCTACCCATCAACAGGGCGGCTATGGCTACACCTTC	CASSTHQQGGYGYTF
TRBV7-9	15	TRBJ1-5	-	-	TGTGCCAGCAGCCAGGATGAGGGGAGGAATCAGCCCCAGCATTTT	CASSQDEGRNQPQHF
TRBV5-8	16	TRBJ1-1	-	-	TGTGCCAGCAGCCCCGGGAACCGCGCGGGGAACACTGAAGCTTTCTTT	CASSPGNRAGNTEAFF